The 2 T cell receptor beta chains presented below share a single source sample, sequenced in a study of OX40 agonist ivuxolimab in advanced cancers. Repertoires were generated with immunoSEQ multiplex PCR, while TCRdb's copy carries only in-frame clones and drops some. The data contain 20,000 or so clones, around 86% of them seen just once; the ten biggest clones take up about a sixth. Material: CD4+ or CD8+ T cells sorted from blood, obtained in a trial of the OX40 agonist ivuxolimab. Every receptor here comes from an adult with an advanced solid tumor such as melanoma, head and neck, liver or kidney cancer.

The J gene is TRBJ2-7, the V gene TRBV5-1; no definite D call. Per the germline V gene, CDR1 is SGHRS and CDR2 is YFSETQ. This CDR3 comprises 13 residues. V dropped 3 bases and J dropped 3 bases, with 10 bases sitting between them. CDR3 coding DNA: TGCGCCAGCAGCTGGCAGGAAGGCTACGAGCAGTACTTC. It is translated as CASSWQEGYEQYF.

This chain links TRBV5-4 with TRBJ2-7, with D possibly matching TRBD1 (5 bases). The CDR3 loop spans 13 amino acids. Germline V lookup: CDR1 SGHNT, CDR2 YYREEE (reference sequence). The ends were cut back, 0 bases at V and 4 bases at J, with 8 bases in the middle. The CDR3 nucleotides are TGTGCCAGCAGCTTGGATGGGGCGTACGAGCAGTACTTC. Protein sequence: CASSLDGAYEQYF.